This entry lists 18 T cell receptor beta chains sequenced from one sample in a study of Ad26.COV2.S vaccination and SARS-CoV-2 variants. The treatment is: roughly 18 received Ad26.COV2.S at low or high dose, single or two shots; about 5 received placebo; per-sample allocation not given. Specimens were obtained on day 63 following the first vaccine or placebo injection. Data came from immunoSEQ multiplex PCR; TCRdb stores just in-frame clones and leaves some out. Of roughly 350,000 clones listed, 70% to 90% are singletons. The sequencing used peripheral blood, collected in a trial of Ad26.COV2.S vaccine versus placebo. The receptors come from a person aged 18 to 59 who received the Ad26.COV2.S COVID-19 vaccine or a placebo.

The chain combines TRBV6-1 with TRBJ2-7; the D gene is possibly TRBD1 (7 bases). Germline assignment: CDR1 MNHNS and CDR2 SASEGT. This CDR3 spans 15 amino acids. Trimming removed 0 bases from V and 2 bases from J, with 11 bases in between. This CDR3 reads CASSEAAGQPYEQYF. DNA of the CDR3: TGTGCCAGCAGTGAAGCGGCGGGACAGCCCTACGAGCAGTACTTC.

This chain links TRBV6-5 with TRBJ1-2; D is perhaps TRBD1 (6 bases). The length of the CDR3 is 12 residues. Trimming stripped 5 bases from V and 8 bases from J, with 12 bases between. Looked up from germline, CDR1 is MNHEY and CDR2 is SVGAGI. In DNA, the CDR3 is TGTGCCAGCAGTAACAGGGATACCGGCTACACCTTC. Translating it yields CASSNRDTGYTF.

This chain connects TRBV18 to TRBJ2-7; D uncertain. V shed 2 bases and J shed 3 bases, with 11 bases lying between them. The CDR3 contains 14 residues. The germline CDR1 and CDR2 sequences are KGHSH and LQKENI. In nucleotides, the CDR3 is TGTGCCAGCTCACCAGAAAGGAGCCTCTACGAGCAGTACTTC. Residues: CASSPERSLYEQYF.

The genes are TRBV25-1 and TRBJ1-6, with D unresolved. Germline V gene data show CDR1 as MGHDK and CDR2 as SYGVNS. CDR3 size: 16 residues. V was pared by 3 bases and J by 4 bases, with 13 bases between. The DNA for the CDR3 is TGTGCCAGCAGTGAGGTCAGTACGGAGTATAATTCACCCCTCCACTTT. This sequence encodes CASSEVSTEYNSPLHF.

The CDR3, as DNA: TGTGCCAGCAGAATCGGGGACAGGGCCTACAATCAGCCCCAGCATTTT. Amino acids: CASRIGDRAYNQPQHF. J is TRBJ1-5 and V is TRBV28; 9 nucleotides agree with TRBD1. Germline CDR1 MDHEN, CDR2 SYDVKM. The CDR3 is 16 amino acids. J was trimmed by 3 bases and V by 6 bases; bases with no gene match: 9.

This chain joins TRBV6-5 and TRBJ2-1, with 8 positions matching TRBD1. Unmatched junction bases numbered 6, after V lost 6 bases and J lost 2 bases. Germline values: CDR1 MNHEY, CDR2 SVGAGI. The length of the CDR3 is 15 residues. The CDR3 region has the DNA TGTGCCAGCAGCAGACAGGGGCGTACCTACAATGAGCAGTTCTTC. Its protein product is CASSRQGRTYNEQFF.

This rearrangement joins TRBV5-5 to TRBJ2-5; perhaps TRBD2 as D (6 bases). This CDR3 contains 15 residues. CDR1 is SGHKS, CDR2 YYEKEE, per germline (reference sequence). Trimming cost V 6 bases and J 1 base, with 16 bases left between them. The CDR3 nucleotides read TGTGCCAGCACCCGGGGGTGGGGTCCCCAAGAGACCCAGTACTTC. It yields the protein CASTRGWGPQETQYF.

V usage is TRBV19 and J usage is TRBJ2-6; maybe TRBD2 (6 bases). The CDR3 totals 15 residues. Germline assignment: CDR1 LNHDA and CDR2 SQIVND (reference sequence). V gave up 6 bases and J gave up 3 bases, with 12 bases separating them. CDR3 sequence: CASSPQGGGANVLTF. In DNA form, the CDR3 reads TGTGCCAGTAGCCCCCAGGGAGGTGGGGCCAACGTCCTGACTTTC.

The chain carries TRBV5-4 and TRBJ1-1; a weak D match, TRBD1 (6 bases). Trimming took 1 base from V and 0 from J, leaving 13 bases between them. The CDR3 consists of 16 residues. Germline CDR1 is SGHNT and CDR2 is YYREEE (reference sequence). CDR3: CASSLNQGYMNTEAFF. CDR3 DNA sequence: TGTGCCAGCAGCTTGAACCAGGGGTACATGAACACTGAAGCTTTCTTT.

The rearrangement uses TRBV28 and TRBJ2-3, with TRBD1 matching 7 bases. CDR1 is MDHEN and CDR2 is SYDVKM in the germline V gene. This CDR3 has 12 amino acids. V was clipped by 6 bases and J by 5 bases; unmatched bases: 2. The CDR3 is CASSYRGDTQYF. The CDR3, as DNA: TGTGCCAGCAGCTACAGGGGAGATACGCAGTATTTT. Full variable domain (remainder filled in from reference TRBV28 and TRBJ2-3): DVKVTQSSRYLVKRTGEKVFLECVQDMDHENMFWYRQDPGLGLRLIYFSYDVKMKEKGDIPEGYSVSREKKERFSLILESASTNQTSMYLCASSYRGDTQYFGPGTRLTVL.

This chain uses TRBV6-5 with TRBJ2-7, with TRBD2 identical over 11 bases. Germline CDR1 is MNHEY and CDR2 is SVGAGI. The V and J ends lost 0 bases and 9 bases, in that order; junction bases with no gene match: 4. This CDR3 contains 14 residues. The CDR3 reads CASSYSLAGEWQYF. The CDR3 DNA is TGTGCCAGCAGTTACTCACTAGCGGGGGAGTGGCAGTACTTC.

The chain recombines TRBV12-3 or TRBV12-4 with TRBJ2-5; D is perhaps TRBD1 (5 bases). The V gene lost 8 bases and the J gene lost 0 bases, with 10 bases spanning the gap. The CDR3 runs 13 residues. In DNA, the CDR3 is TGTGCCAGCGGAGACAGCAACCAAGAGACCCAGTACTTC. It is translated as CASGDSNQETQYF.

The V gene is TRBV7-6, the J gene TRBJ2-5; 7 nucleotides agree with TRBD2. The CDR3 totals 16 residues. Per germline, CDR1 SGHVS and CDR2 FNYEAQ. V shed 1 base, J shed 3 bases, and the junction held 8 bases outside the gene matches. This CDR3 reads CASSLVLASGEETQYF. CDR3 sequence (DNA): TGTGCCAGCAGCTTAGTGCTGGCTAGCGGTGAAGAGACCCAGTACTTC.

This chain links TRBV3-1 (or the pseudogene TRBV3-2) with TRBJ1-6; possibly TRBD1 for D (6 bases). CDR3 size: 16 residues. Germline V gives CDR1 LGHDT, CDR2 YNNKEL (reference sequence). V was clipped by 1 base and J by 7 bases, with 14 bases between them. The CDR3 DNA follows: TGTGCCAGCAGCCAAGGAAGGTCCAGGGGAAATTCACCCCTCCACTTT. Translating it yields CASSQGRSRGNSPLHF.

V and J are TRBV13 and TRBJ1-1; 10 bases fit TRBD1. There are 17 residues in the CDR3. The germline V gene has CDR1 PRHDT and CDR2 FYEKMQ (reference sequence). The J segment lost 0 bases and the V segment lost 5 bases, leaving 9 bases of the junction unmatched. The CDR3 bases are TGTGCCAGCAGCCCCAACATGGGACAGGGGATGAACACTGAAGCTTTCTTT. Translated: CASSPNMGQGMNTEAFF.

V is TRBV5-4 and J is TRBJ2-3, with 8 bases aligning to TRBD2. V lost 1 base and J lost 8; bases outside the gene matches: 6. The CDR3 length is 14 residues. From germline, CDR1 is SGHNT and CDR2 YYREEE (reference sequence). CDR3 region: CASSLYGGAGTQYF. CDR3 nucleotides: TGTGCCAGCAGCTTGTACGGGGGGGCCGGTACGCAGTATTTT. Full variable domain (remainder filled in from reference TRBV5-4 and TRBJ2-3): ETGVTQSPTHLIKTRGQQVTLRCSSQSGHNTVSWYQQALGQGPQFIFQYYREEENGRGNFPPRFSGLQFPNYSSELNVNALELDDSALYLCASSLYGGAGTQYFGPGTRLTVL.

V usage is TRBV28 and J usage is TRBJ1-1; tentative D call: TRBD1 (5 bases). The CDR3 loop spans 15 amino acids. Trimming took 5 bases from V and 0 from J, leaving 13 bases between them. Germline-derived CDR1 and CDR2 are MDHEN and SYDVKM. The CDR3 coding sequence is TGTGCCAGCAGTACCCAGGGACGGATGAACACTGAAGCTTTCTTT. Translated: CASSTQGRMNTEAFF.

This clone was observed many times. The chain is built from TRBV29-1 and TRBJ1-1, with TRBD1 matching over 7 bases. The junction had 9 bases not matched to a gene; V was cut back by 6 bases and J by 5 bases. CDR1 and CDR2 (germline): SQVTM, ANQGSEA. The CDR3 is 13 amino acids. CDR3 DNA sequence: TGCAGCGTCAAGGACAGGAGGAGAACTGAAGCTTTCTTT. Encoded protein: CSVKDRRRTEAFF.